One and the same sample provided the 13 T cell receptor beta chains below, sequenced in a study of blood T cell repertoires in COVID-19. Sequenced by immunoSEQ multiplex PCR; TCRdb stores in-frame clones only, minus some. The profile covers some 290,000 clones, with around nine tenths appearing a single time and over 8.5% taken by the ten largest. The sequenced material came from peripheral blood. Source of these receptors: a woman in her thirties with COVID-19, enrolled during active disease.

CDR3 nucleotide sequence: TGTGCCAGCAGCTTGATCGCGCAGGGGATTTCACCCCTCCACTTT. It is translated as CASSLIAQGISPLHF. This sequence joins TRBV5-4 and TRBJ1-6; D possibly corresponds to TRBD1 (6 bases). CDR3 size: 15 residues. Germline lookup yields CDR1 SGHNT and CDR2 YYREEE (reference sequence). The V end lost 1 base, the J end lost 9 bases, and 14 bases lay between the germline ends. Variable domain in full (rest from reference TRBV5-4 and TRBJ1-6): ETGVTQSPTHLIKTRGQQVTLRCSSQSGHNTVSWYQQALGQGPQFIFQYYREEENGRGNFPPRFSGLQFPNYSSELNVNALELDDSALYLCASSLIAQGISPLHFGNGTRLTVT.

This chain joins TRBV5-1 and TRBJ2-2; D call uncertain. The CDR3 length is 12 residues. Trimming removed 6 bases at V and 11 bases at J, with 14 bases between. The V gene's germline CDR1 is SGHRS and CDR2 YFSETQ. DNA of the CDR3: TGCGCCAGCACTAAGCTTGGTTCAGAGCTGTTTTTT. Translating gives CASTKLGSELFF.

The chain employs TRBV10-3 and TRBJ1-3, with TRBD1 matching 9 bases. V was pared by 3 bases and J by 1 base, with 1 base of the junction left unmatched. Germline CDR1 is ENHRY and CDR2 is SYGVKD. The length of the CDR3 is 15 residues. The CDR3 DNA sequence: TGTGCCATCAGTGAAGGGACAGGGTCTGGAAACACCATATATTTT. Translating gives CAISEGTGSGNTIYF.

This chain uses TRBV7-6 with TRBJ2-1; no reliable D call. Per the germline V gene, CDR1 is SGHVS and CDR2 is FNYEAQ. The V and J ends lost 1 base and 3 bases respectively, with 4 bases between them. The CDR3 contains 13 residues. The CDR3 protein is CASSLDGYNEQFF. CDR3 sequence (DNA): TGTGCCAGCAGCTTAGACGGCTACAATGAGCAGTTCTTC.

This clone appeared once. V and J are TRBV6-2 or TRBV6-3 and TRBJ1-2; D uncertain. Looked up from germline, CDR1 is MNHEY and CDR2 is SVGEGT. Between the trimmed V and J ends, which lost 6 bases and 2 bases, there was a span of 16 bases. This CDR3 contains 15 residues. CDR3 amino acids: CASSLWEGGNYGYTF. As DNA, the CDR3 is TGTGCCAGCAGCCTATGGGAGGGAGGAAACTATGGCTACACCTTC.

V usage is TRBV6-5 and J usage is TRBJ2-5; tentatively, D is TRBD1 (6 bases). CDR3 length: 12 residues. V lost 6 bases, J lost 8 bases, and 13 bases lay in between. Per the germline V gene, CDR1 is MNHEY and CDR2 is SVGAGI. DNA for the CDR3: TGTGCCAGCAGCCTAACAGGGAAAACCCAGTACTTC. Its translation: CASSLTGKTQYF.

The V and J genes are TRBV2 and TRBJ1-3; D is unclear. Between the trimmed V and J ends, which lost 7 bases and 4 bases, there was a span of 8 bases. The CDR3 covers 12 residues. The V gene's germline CDR1 is SNHLY and CDR2 FYNNEI. DNA for the CDR3: TGTGCCAGCATCCGGTTCGGAAACACCATATATTTT. It codes for CASIRFGNTIYF.

The chain couples TRBV6-5 to TRBJ2-1; maybe TRBD1 (5 bases). The germline V and J ends were trimmed by 5 bases and 1 base, with 9 bases remaining between them. Germline-derived CDR1 and CDR2 are MNHEY and SVGAGI. The CDR3 runs 14 residues. CDR3 bases: TGTGCCAGCAGTCCTCAGGGTTCCTACAATGAGCAGTTCTTC. Protein: CASSPQGSYNEQFF.

This rearrangement joins TRBV7-9 to TRBJ2-1; the match to TRBD1 covers 7 bases. Germline CDR1 reads SEHNR; CDR2 reads FQNEAQ (reference sequence). Germline trimming cut 4 bases from V and 7 bases from J; bases unmatched to any gene: 4. The CDR3 has 13 residues. CDR3 loop: CASSSRDRNEQFF. The DNA of the CDR3 is TGTGCCAGCAGCTCAAGGGACAGAAATGAGCAGTTCTTC.

In DNA form, the CDR3 reads TGTGCCAGCAGTGAAAAAATTGCGGCCCTTAATTCACCCCTCCACTTT. It is translated as CASSEKIAALNSPLHF. The J gene is TRBJ1-6, the V gene TRBV6-1; D not resolved. The V gene's germline CDR1 is MNHNS and CDR2 SASEGT. There are 16 residues in the CDR3. Trimming took 2 bases from V and 6 from J, leaving 14 bases between them.

This chain uses TRBV7-2 with TRBJ2-1, with 8 bases fitting TRBD2. The junction had 8 bases not matched to a gene; V was cut back by 8 bases and J by 2 bases. Germline V gene sequence: CDR1 SGHTA, CDR2 FQGNSA. This CDR3 spans 15 amino acids. This CDR3 reads CASSRAGEAYNEQFF. As DNA, the CDR3 is TGTGCCAGCTCCCGAGCGGGGGAGGCCTACAATGAGCAGTTCTTC.

This chain joins TRBV5-1 and TRBJ2-1; TRBD2 might be the D (5 bases). CDR1 and CDR2 (germline): SGHRS, YFSETQ. The CDR3 contains 14 residues. V was pared by 4 bases and J by 2 bases, with 10 bases between. CDR3 in DNA: TGCGCCAGCAGCGTCTCCGGGACCTACAATGAGCAGTTCTTC. It specifies CASSVSGTYNEQFF.

CDR3 nucleotides: TGTGCCAGTAGTATAGTCGGACTAGCGGGGGGGCAGAATGAGCAGTTCTTC. This codes for CASSIVGLAGGQNEQFF. The chain employs TRBV19 and TRBJ2-1, with 15 bases fitting TRBD2. CDR1 and CDR2 (germline): LNHDA, SQIVND (reference sequence). Trimming took 1 base from V and 7 from J; bases not matched to a gene: 5. This CDR3 contains 17 residues.